This T cell receptor beta chain came from a study of T cell repertoires in cytomegalovirus infection. The study, taken as a whole, reports: It was HLA-C-restricted CMV-specific TCR beta clonotypes that dominated the response ex vivo.

TCRdb used MiXCR to reprocess the reads, holding one entry per CDR3 protein. The sample lists fewer than 350,000 distinct CDR3 sequences, about a sixth occurring once. This clonotype was seen a handful of times. Its antigen is as yet unknown. The sequence was collected from a human donor in good health (CMV status not recorded). Some clones in this sample may be carry-over from other donors' samples. Sequencing was performed on PBMCs.

The CDR3 sequence is CASSLARAREAFF. The CDR3 DNA is TGTGCCAGCAGCTTAGCGCGGGCGAGGGAGGCTTTCTTT. The chain employs TRBV7-2 and TRBJ1-1, with unresolved D. The V gene's germline CDR1 is SGHTA and CDR2 FQGNSA. CDR3 length equals 13 residues. Trimming shortened V by 0 bases and J by 11 bases, and 13 bases separated the two germline ends. The variable domain in full, with the rest retrieved from reference TRBV7-2 and TRBJ1-1, is GAGVSQSPSNKVTEKGKDVELRCDPISGHTALYWYRQSLGQGLEFLIYFQGNSAPDKSGLPSDRFSAERTGGSVSTLTIQRTQQEDSAVYLCASSLARAREAFFGQGTRLTVV.